This T cell receptor (beta chain) was documented in a study of T-cell memory formation after mild COVID-19 (dated by TCRdb to the early 2020s). Regarding the complete study: Most TCR sequence clusters were specific to one of the two donors. In a couple of donors, T-cell clones that expanded and contracted after mild COVID-19 were followed by sequencing TCRalpha and TCRbeta repertoires longitudinally. Two young, previously healthy adult volunteers made up the cohort, one male and one female.

The data were produced on an Illumina NovaSeq 6000. TCRalpha and TCRbeta cDNA libraries were constructed by 5'RACE with constant-segment primers, with sample barcodes and unique molecular identifiers being introduced. RNA was extracted from every sample with Trizol reagent. Amplification of the libraries took two PCR steps, and the second step added a second sample barcode plus Illumina TruSeq adapters. Sequencing of libraries was performed on an Illumina NovaSeq with 2 x 150 bp paired-end reads. Per the source publication's procedure: With migec v1.2.7, reads were demultiplexed and then collapsed into UMI-guided consensus sequences. Using mixcr v2.1.11, the UMI consensuses were aligned to TRA and TRB V and J templates and assembled into clonotypes. A clonotype was counted as expanded or contracted only if both edgeR and NoisET called the change significant, with noise models trained on biological replicates. edgeR calls used a false discovery rate-adjusted p below 0.01 and a log2 fold-change threshold of 1. As an exploratory analysis of dynamics, max-normalized trajectories of the 1000 most abundant clonotypes were examined with PCA combined with hierarchical clustering. Separately sequenced CD4+ and CD8+ repertoires were used to assign the CD4 or CD8 phenotype of responding clones. TCRdb reran the public reads through fastp at Q25 and MiXCR, keeping productive beta chains. One record per CDR3 amino acid sequence lists the most common genes and DNA. The V and J calls reflect TCRdb's pipeline rather than the authors' work. The sample table contains about 110,000 distinct CDR3 sequences; only one count was recorded for roughly a sixth of them. The top ten constitute less than 6.5% of the sample.

A distance of 11 bases separates the germline ends of V and J, which lose 4 bases and 2 bases respectively. The germline V gene (reference sequence) supplies CDR1 SGHKS and CDR2 YYEKEE. Its CDR3 holds 14 amino acids, cysteine through phenylalanine. Left in the record is the CDR3 DNA by itself, 42 bases read in frame from the first base. Ficoll-Paque density gradient centrifugation was the method used to isolate PBMCs. The study at large found these results: Clones contracting from day 15 to 85 had balanced CD4/CD8 phenotypes, while a second wave expanding from day 15 to 37 was biased towards CD4+. Contracting CD4+ clones appeared mostly in the CM and EM memory subsets, whereas CD8+ clones were enriched in EMRA. Only two mild cases were covered in the study, and larger cohorts including severe cases with pre-infection samples were considered necessary. Some responding clones were found in pre-infection memory, which suggests that pre-existing cross-reactive memory T cells took part in the SARS-CoV-2 response. SARS-CoV-2 specificity was not confirmed for the second-wave clones peaking on day 37.

This clonotype has ten or more counts. Its specific antigen is unknown. Base qualities were left out, and no much larger clone turns up one base away. The chain is encoded by TRBV5-5 joined to TRBJ2-3, and the D gene may be TRBD2, 5 bases matching. Material for sequencing was PBMCs or a T cell subset sorted from them (not recorded which). The source is a man younger than 35 who had mild COVID-19 (a few samples of this study predate the infection). The sample titles of this study are shuffled in the database, so cell type and time point are left out; the donor was told from shared clones. CDR3 reads: CASSNGLVTDTQYF. The DNA reads as follows: TGTGCCAGCAGCAACGGACTTGTCACAGATACGCAGTATTTT.